These 30 T cell receptor beta chains came from one sample sequenced in a study of siplizumab effects on memory and regulatory T cells (dated by TCRdb to about 2019). The library relied on the immunoSEQ multiplex PCR assay. The table comes from immuneACCESS by way of TCRdb, which keeps in-frame sequences with V and J called. Part of the clones is missing from these tables; in studies checked, under half for an unresolved V gene and the rest for unknown reasons. This sample holds about 100,000 clones; 85% to 95% were observed only once. The ten largest clones capture approximately 1.5% of the sample. Specimen: non-Treg CD4+ T cells sorted from blood. Sample cell subset or site, as interpreted from the label and publication: FACS-sorted unstimulated CD4+ non-regulatory T cells. All receptors derive from a human donor in good health.

V usage is TRBV6-1 and J usage is TRBJ2-1, with TRBD1 matching 8 bases. Germline assignment: CDR1 MNHNS and CDR2 SASEGT. The CDR3 contains 15 residues. V shed 10 bases and J 6 bases; nucleotides not matched to a gene: 14. The CDR3: CATLLMDRVGNEQFF. The CDR3 DNA is TGTGCCACCTTACTAATGGACAGGGTTGGCAATGAGCAGTTCTTC.

The CDR3 reads CASSLEVVGGEAFF. The DNA of the CDR3 is TGCGCCAGCAGCTTGGAGGTCGTGGGCGGTGAAGCTTTCTTT. V gene TRBV5-1 combines with J gene TRBJ1-1, with D unresolved. CDR1 and CDR2 (germline): SGHRS, YFSETQ. Trimming pared 0 bases from V and 7 bases from J, leaving 13 bases between. The CDR3 totals 14 residues.

The chain uses TRBV5-1 and TRBJ2-6; no firm D call. V was shortened by 1 base and J by 0 bases, with 8 bases between the two germline ends. Germline loops: CDR1 SGHRS, CDR2 YFSETQ. The CDR3 contains 16 residues. CDR3 loop: CASSLISLSGANVLTF. Here the CDR3 DNA reads TGCGCCAGCAGCTTGATATCCCTCTCTGGGGCCAACGTCCTGACTTTC.

The V and J genes are TRBV7-9 and TRBJ2-1, with TRBD2 matching over 10 bases. V lost 5 bases to trimming and J lost 12 bases; unmatched junction nucleotides: 13. The length of the CDR3 is 15 residues. Germline V gene sequence: CDR1 SEHNR, CDR2 FQNEAQ (reference sequence). CDR3 sequence (DNA): TGTGCCAGCAGCGGCCCTAGCGGGAGCGTTGGTGGGCAGTTCTTC. This codes for CASSGPSGSVGGQFF.

The genes are TRBV11-2 and TRBJ1-2; a possible D gene is TRBD1 (6 bases). In germline, CDR1 is SGHAT, CDR2 FQNNGV. V lost 0 bases and J lost 7, with 6 bases in between. This CDR3 has 12 residues. CDR3 bases: TGTGCCAGCAGCTTAGACAGGGGTGGCTACACCTTC. Translating gives CASSLDRGGYTF. The complete variable domain, with remaining parts taken from reference TRBV11-2 and TRBJ1-2, reads EAGVAQSPRYKIIEKRQSVAFWCNPISGHATLYWYQQILGQGPKLLIQFQNNGVVDDSQLPKDRFSAERLKGVDSTLKIQPAKLEDSAVYLCASSLDRGGYTFGSGTRLTVV.

This chain joins TRBV18 and TRBJ2-2, with D unclear. The CDR3 contains 12 residues. Per the germline V gene, CDR1 is KGHSH and CDR2 is LQKENI. With 3 bases removed from V and 6 bases from J, the gap between germline ends came to 5 bases. The CDR3 DNA is TGTGCCAGCTCACCCTTTTCCGGGGAGCTGTTTTTT. Amino acid sequence: CASSPFSGELFF. The full variable domain, with the rest looked up from reference TRBV18 and TRBJ2-2, is NAGVMQNPRHLVRRRGQEARLRCSPMKGHSHVYWYRQLPEEGLKFMVYLQKENIIDESGMPKERFSAEFPKEGPSILRIQQVVRGDSAAYFCASSPFSGELFFGEGSRLTVL.

The chain combines TRBV28 with TRBJ2-1; D is unclear. This CDR3 has 12 amino acids. Trimming took off 6 bases at V and 6 bases at J, with 9 bases between the two ends. Germline CDR1 and CDR2: MDHEN and SYDVKM. The CDR3, as DNA: TGTGCCAGCAGATCCTCGGGCAATGAGCAGTTCTTC. This gives the protein CASRSSGNEQFF.

The gene calls are TRBV7-3 and TRBJ1-1; the D is unclear. Germline loops: CDR1 SGHTA, CDR2 FQGTGA. The CDR3 is 14 amino acids. The V end was cut by 2 bases, the J end by 7 bases, with 14 bases between. CDR3 amino acids: CASSLGHYRGEAFF. The DNA of the CDR3 is TGTGCCAGCAGCTTAGGGCACTACAGAGGTGAAGCTTTCTTT.

The V call is TRBV28, the J call TRBJ2-3; unclear D gene. This CDR3 is built from 13 residues. Germline lookup yields CDR1 MDHEN and CDR2 SYDVKM. Trimming stripped 8 bases from V and 0 bases from J, with 9 bases between. The CDR3 DNA reads as TGTGCCAGCTATCATACGAGCACAGATACGCAGTATTTT. Protein sequence: CASYHTSTDTQYF.

CDR3 sequence (DNA): TGTGCCAGCAGTTTATTCGGTGGGCGTGAGCAGTTCTTC. Translating gives CASSLFGGREQFF. This sequence joins TRBV28 and TRBJ2-1, with D unclear. V was pared by 1 base and J by 9 bases, with 10 bases between. Germline loops: CDR1 MDHEN, CDR2 SYDVKM. This CDR3 is 13 amino acids long.

The chain is built from TRBV6-1 and TRBJ2-7; the D is unclear. V was cut by 5 bases and J by 3 bases, with 2 bases left in between. Germline V CDR1 and CDR2: MNHNS, SASEGT. The CDR3 runs to 10 residues. The CDR3 DNA reads TGTGCCAGCAGTCACTACGAGCAGTACTTC. This sequence encodes CASSHYEQYF.

The chain combines TRBV5-6 with TRBJ2-2; D is uncertain. The germline V gene has CDR1 SGHDT and CDR2 YYEEEE. Trimming stripped 1 base from V and 7 bases from J, with 5 bases between. The CDR3 runs 12 residues. CDR3 sequence: CASSLFIGELFF. Written as DNA, the CDR3 is TGTGCCAGCAGCTTGTTTATCGGGGAGCTGTTTTTT.

This rearrangement joins TRBV19 to TRBJ1-4, with a tentative D call TRBD1 (5 bases). With 3 bases removed from V and 5 bases from J, the gap between germline ends came to 10 bases. The CDR3 is 14 residues long. Germline V CDR1 and CDR2: LNHDA, SQIVND (reference sequence). The CDR3 loop is CASSIGTANEKLFF. The CDR3 DNA reads TGTGCCAGTAGTATCGGGACGGCAAATGAAAAACTGTTTTTT.

The V gene is TRBV5-1, the J gene TRBJ2-1; D is unresolved. The CDR3 covers 15 residues. Trimming stripped 3 bases from V and 0 bases from J, with 10 bases between. The germline V gene encodes CDR1 SGHRS and CDR2 YFSETQ. CDR3: CASSSGRNSYNEQFF. The CDR3 DNA reads as TGCGCCAGCAGCTCCGGACGGAACTCCTACAATGAGCAGTTCTTC.

The gene calls are TRBV14 and TRBJ2-3, with 7 bases aligning to TRBD1. The V gene's germline CDR1 is SGHDN and CDR2 FVKESK. V lost 4 bases, J lost 2 bases, and 9 bases stayed unmatched. The CDR3 has 16 amino acids. CDR3: CASSPWDRANTDTQYF. The CDR3 DNA is TGTGCCAGCAGCCCTTGGGACAGAGCCAACACAGATACGCAGTATTTT.

The V call is TRBV5-1, the J call TRBJ2-2; TRBD2 aligns across 7 bases. This CDR3 has 17 residues. Germline V gives CDR1 SGHRS, CDR2 YFSETQ. J was trimmed by 2 bases and V by 4 bases; bases with no gene match: 11. CDR3 in amino acids: CASSPDVLAENTGELFF. The CDR3 bases are TGCGCCAGCAGCCCAGACGTCCTAGCGGAAAACACCGGGGAGCTGTTTTTT.

V gene TRBV7-2 combines with J gene TRBJ2-3; D is unresolved. CDR3 length: 14 residues. Germline V gene sequence: CDR1 SGHTA, CDR2 FQGNSA. Deletions cut 3 bases from V and 5 bases from J, with 12 bases between. This chain's CDR3 is CASSFEDRKDTQYF. The CDR3 DNA reads TGTGCCAGCAGCTTTGAAGATCGAAAAGATACGCAGTATTTT.

The chain is built from TRBV28 and TRBJ1-6, with 8 bases aligning to TRBD1. The CDR3 is 14 amino acids. The germline gives CDR1 MDHEN, CDR2 SYDVKM. Trimming cost V 7 bases and J 7 bases; bases outside gene matches: 6. CDR3 amino acids: CASKRQGLNSPLHF. CDR3 bases: TGTGCCAGCAAAAGACAGGGGTTGAATTCACCCCTCCACTTT.

With respect to this clone: Other nucleotide sequences from this sample produce the same CDR3. The DNA for the CDR3 is TGCGCCAGCAGCTTGGGACCAGGCTACGAGCAGTACTTC. Translating it yields CASSLGPGYEQYF. This chain joins TRBV5-1 and TRBJ2-7; D is unclear. In germline, CDR1 is SGHRS, CDR2 YFSETQ. CDR3 length: 13 residues. V was clipped by 0 bases and J by 3 bases, with 7 bases between them.

The chain links TRBV27 to TRBJ1-1; tentatively, D is TRBD1 (5 bases). Deletions cut 6 bases from V and 1 base from J, with 12 bases between. In germline, CDR1 is MNHEY, CDR2 SMNVEV (reference sequence). CDR3 length equals 14 residues. In DNA, the CDR3 is TGTGCCAGCAGCCCGAGACAGAGGAACACTGAAGCTTTCTTT. Amino acids: CASSPRQRNTEAFF.

The chain has TRBV9 and TRBJ1-2; 8 bases are a match to TRBD1. The ends lost 3 bases at V and 7 bases at J; junction bases unmatched: 5. Germline CDR1 SGDLS, CDR2 YYNGEE. There are 13 residues in the CDR3. CDR3 in amino acids: CASSEQGTGGYTF. The DNA of the CDR3 is TGTGCCAGCAGCGAACAGGGGACAGGTGGCTACACCTTC.

The chain joins TRBV7-9 to TRBJ1-2; D perhaps matches TRBD1 (5 bases). The V end lost 1 base, the J end lost 1 base, and 19 bases lay between the germline ends. Germline V gene sequence: CDR1 SEHNR, CDR2 FQNEAQ (reference sequence). This CDR3 is built from 18 residues. The CDR3 DNA is TGTGCCAGCAGCTTAGTACTCAGGAGACAGACACTTAACTATGGCTACACCTTC. Its protein product is CASSLVLRRQTLNYGYTF.

The chain has TRBV11-2 and TRBJ1-2, with a possible D match to TRBD1 (6 bases). This CDR3 comprises 15 residues. Trimming removed 0 bases at V and 3 bases at J, with 11 bases between. The germline gives CDR1 SGHAT, CDR2 FQNNGV. The CDR3 sequence: CASSLDSGQYYGYTF. CDR3 coding DNA: TGTGCCAGCAGCTTAGATTCCGGACAGTACTATGGCTACACCTTC.

CDR3 nucleotides: TGCGCCAGCAGCTTGGGGAACAGGGATCTAGGCGAGCAGTACTTC. Translation: CASSLGNRDLGEQYF. The rearrangement joins TRBV5-1 to TRBJ2-7; tentatively, D is TRBD1 (6 bases). V lost 0 bases and J 6 bases, leaving 16 bases between the germline ends. The CDR3 runs 15 residues. The germline gives CDR1 SGHRS, CDR2 YFSETQ. Together with reference TRBV5-1 and TRBJ2-7, the CDR3 gives the full variable domain: KAGVTQTPRYLIKTRGQQVTLSCSPISGHRSVSWYQQTPGQGLQFLFEYFSETQRNKGNFPGRFSGRQFSNSRSEMNVSTLELGDSALYLCASSLGNRDLGEQYFGPGTRLTVT.

This chain links TRBV30 with TRBJ1-6; a possible D gene is TRBD1 (5 bases). This CDR3 comprises 17 residues. Looked up from germline, CDR1 is GTSNPN and CDR2 is SVGIG (reference sequence). V was clipped by 0 bases and J by 10 bases, with 22 bases between them. The CDR3 is CAWSVLGRGFLESPLHF. The DNA of the CDR3 is TGTGCCTGGAGTGTACTAGGAAGGGGTTTCCTTGAGTCACCCCTCCACTTT.

The CDR3 spells CALTEADTQYF. The CDR3 coding sequence is TGTGCCTTAACGGAGGCAGATACGCAGTATTTT. The chain recombines TRBV30 with TRBJ2-3; perhaps TRBD2 as D (5 bases). CDR1 GTSNPN and CDR2 SVGIG come from the germline V gene (reference sequence). Trimming cost V 7 bases and J 4 bases, with 9 bases left between them. CDR3 length: 11 amino acids.

The genes are TRBV28 and TRBJ2-7; TRBD2 might be the D (6 bases). V lost 10 bases, J lost 4 bases, and 20 bases lay in between. Germline CDR1 MDHEN, CDR2 SYDVKM. The CDR3 spans 14 residues. The CDR3 sequence: CATRGGNGRYEQYF. In DNA, the CDR3 is TGTGCCACCCGAGGCGGGAATGGGAGGTACGAGCAGTACTTC.

The chain couples TRBV29-1 to TRBJ2-3, with D tentatively TRBD1 or TRBD2 (6 bases each). V dropped 4 bases and J dropped 3 bases, with 17 bases sitting between them. Germline V CDR1 and CDR2: SQVTM, ANQGSEA. The CDR3 loop spans 15 amino acids. CDR3 region: CSVGIGGGVTDTQYF. For the CDR3, the DNA is TGCAGCGTTGGGATTGGAGGGGGAGTAACAGATACGCAGTATTTT.

The chain carries TRBV11-2 and TRBJ2-5; tentative D call: TRBD2 (7 bases). This CDR3 contains 18 residues. V shed 4 bases and J shed 5 bases, with 26 bases lying between them. The germline V gene encodes CDR1 SGHAT and CDR2 FQNNGV. The CDR3 DNA sequence: TGTGCCAGCAGCTCCCTCCGATCGAGGGGGAGGGCCGAGGAGACCCAGTACTTC. Amino acids: CASSSLRSRGRAEETQYF.

This sequence joins TRBV18 and TRBJ1-1; D remains ambiguous. V lost 3 bases and J lost 6, with 14 bases in between. CDR1 is KGHSH and CDR2 is LQKENI in the germline V gene. The CDR3 is made up of 14 amino acids. The CDR3 region is CASSPGIRAAEAFF. CDR3 in DNA: TGTGCCAGCTCACCGGGAATACGAGCGGCTGAAGCTTTCTTT. Full variable domain (remainder filled in from reference TRBV18 and TRBJ1-1): NAGVMQNPRHLVRRRGQEARLRCSPMKGHSHVYWYRQLPEEGLKFMVYLQKENIIDESGMPKERFSAEFPKEGPSILRIQQVVRGDSAAYFCASSPGIRAAEAFFGQGTRLTVV.